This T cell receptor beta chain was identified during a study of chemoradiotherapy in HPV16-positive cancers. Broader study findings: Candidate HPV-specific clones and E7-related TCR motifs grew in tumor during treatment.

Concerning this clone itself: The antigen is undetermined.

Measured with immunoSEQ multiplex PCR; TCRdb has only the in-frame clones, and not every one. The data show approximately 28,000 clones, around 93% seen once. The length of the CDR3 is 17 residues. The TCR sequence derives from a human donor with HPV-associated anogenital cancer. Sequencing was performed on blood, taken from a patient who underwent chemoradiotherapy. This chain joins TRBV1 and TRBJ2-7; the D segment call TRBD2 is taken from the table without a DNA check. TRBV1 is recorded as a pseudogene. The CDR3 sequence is CTSSPTSGRPRFYEQYF. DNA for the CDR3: TGCACCAGCAGTCCTACTAGCGGGAGACCTCGGTTCTACGAGCAGTACTTC.